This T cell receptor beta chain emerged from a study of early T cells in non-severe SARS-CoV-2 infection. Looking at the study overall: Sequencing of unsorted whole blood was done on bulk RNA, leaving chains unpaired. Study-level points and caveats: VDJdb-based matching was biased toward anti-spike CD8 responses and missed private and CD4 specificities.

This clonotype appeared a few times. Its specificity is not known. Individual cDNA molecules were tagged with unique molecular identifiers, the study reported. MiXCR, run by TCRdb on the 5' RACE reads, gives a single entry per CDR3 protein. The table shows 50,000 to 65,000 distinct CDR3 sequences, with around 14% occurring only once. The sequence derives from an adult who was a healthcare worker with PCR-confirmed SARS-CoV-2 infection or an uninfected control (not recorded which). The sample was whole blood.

Here the CDR3 reads CASSPDRAGEQFF. The CDR3 bases are TGTGCCAGCAGCCCCGACAGGGCAGGAGAGCAGTTCTTC. The rearrangement joins TRBV7-7 to TRBJ2-1, with TRBD1 matching 7 bases. The CDR3 has 13 amino acids. Germline assignment: CDR1 SSHAT and CDR2 FNYEAQ (reference sequence). V shed 5 bases, J shed 10 bases, and the junction held 8 bases outside the gene matches.